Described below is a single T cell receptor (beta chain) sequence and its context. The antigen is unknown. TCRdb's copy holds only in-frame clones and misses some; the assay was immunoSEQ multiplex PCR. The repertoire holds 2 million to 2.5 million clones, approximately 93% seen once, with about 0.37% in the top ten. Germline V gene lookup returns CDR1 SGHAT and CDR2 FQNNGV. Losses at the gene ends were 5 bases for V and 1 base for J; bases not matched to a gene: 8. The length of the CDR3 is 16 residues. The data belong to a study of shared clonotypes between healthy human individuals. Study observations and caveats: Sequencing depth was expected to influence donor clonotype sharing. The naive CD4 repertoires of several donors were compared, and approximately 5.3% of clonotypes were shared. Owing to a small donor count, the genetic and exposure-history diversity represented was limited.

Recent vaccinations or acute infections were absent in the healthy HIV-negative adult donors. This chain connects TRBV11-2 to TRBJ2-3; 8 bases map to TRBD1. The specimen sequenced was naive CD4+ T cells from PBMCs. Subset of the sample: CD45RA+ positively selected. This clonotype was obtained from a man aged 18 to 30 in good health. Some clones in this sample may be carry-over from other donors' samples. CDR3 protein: CASSRPGQVGTDTQYF. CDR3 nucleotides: TGTGCCAGCAGCCGCCCGGGACAGGTCGGCACAGATACGCAGTATTTT.